The clone carrying this TCR beta chain appeared many times. Its antigen is unidentified. Not a single patient had been given any form of treatment at any point before undergoing thyroid surgery. The record originates from a study of metastatic and nonmetastatic thyroid tumors. Study results and caveats: As reported, TCR beta diversity in blood and tumor was significantly higher in malignant thyroid tumors than in benign nodules.

V shed 2 bases and J shed 9 bases, with 10 bases lying between them. From germline, CDR1 is SEHNR and CDR2 FQNEAQ (reference sequence). The CDR3 sequence is 12 residues long. In the authors' methods: Using the CDR3 differences seen across clinicopathological groups, the authors built a distant-metastasis classifier for papillary thyroid cancer, which was meant to discriminate distant-metastatic patients. Through MiXCR, TCRdb re-clonotyped the PCR reads. The V and J calls were determined by TCRdb, not by the authors. The top ten clones hold 10% of a sample with fewer than 25,000 clones, approximately 16% of them seen once.

The sample consisted of tumor tissue. The chain recombines TRBV7-9 with TRBJ1-2, with a weak D call TRBD1 (5 bases). The TCR comes from a female donor with papillary thyroid cancer or a benign thyroid nodule (not recorded which). Some clones in this sample may be carry-over from other donors' samples. CDR3 sequence (DNA): TGTGCCAGCAGCTTACCAGGGCGAAGCTACACCTTC. As protein: CASSLPGRSYTF.